Below, 8 T cell receptor beta chains from the same sample are listed, as sequenced in a study of blood T cell repertoires in COVID-19 (dated by TCRdb to 2020 to 2021). Library preparation was by the immunoSEQ multiplex PCR assay. Sourced from immuneACCESS, this table was stored by TCRdb with only in-frame sequences that have V and J called. A share of the clones is absent; for the studies checked, an unresolved V gene accounts for under half, and the remainder has no known explanation. The sample records tens of thousands of clones, about 86% of which are singletons. Together, the top ten hold about 1.2% of the sample. The sample comprised peripheral blood. All receptors derive from a man aged 60 to 69 with acute or convalescent COVID-19.

The rearrangement links TRBV4-1 to TRBJ1-2, with a possible D match to TRBD1 (6 bases). The V gene's germline CDR1 is MGHRA and CDR2 YSYEKL. The CDR3 consists of 15 residues. Trimming removed 6 bases at V and 3 bases at J, with 17 bases between. In DNA form, the CDR3 reads TGCGCCAGCAGGCCCGGGCCAGGGGAACACTATGGCTACACCTTC. As protein: CASRPGPGEHYGYTF.

The rearrangement links TRBV4-2 to TRBJ2-1, with D possibly TRBD1 on 6 matching bases. V lost 0 bases to trimming and J lost 4 bases, with 10 bases between them. Per germline, CDR1 LGHNA and CDR2 YNFKEQ. The CDR3 length is 15 residues. The CDR3 DNA reads as TGTGCCAGCAGCCAAGAGGGGGCACAGTACAATGAGCAGTTCTTC. Amino acids: CASSQEGAQYNEQFF.

The rearrangement joins TRBV2 to TRBJ2-1; 7 nucleotides line up with TRBD2. This CDR3 region has 13 residues. Trimming cost V 6 bases and J 7 bases; bases outside gene matches: 6. The V gene's germline CDR1 is SNHLY and CDR2 FYNNEI. The CDR3, as DNA: TGTGCCAGCAGATGGCGGGAGTGGAATGAGCAGTTCTTC. Its protein product is CASRWREWNEQFF.

The V gene is TRBV3-1 (or the pseudogene TRBV3-2), the J gene TRBJ2-3; TRBD2 matches at 11 bases. This CDR3 contains 15 residues. With 2 bases clipped from V and 8 bases from J, the junction kept 6 bases outside the gene matches. CDR1 and CDR2 from the germline V gene are LGHDT and YNNKEL (reference sequence). This CDR3 reads CASSQTSGSQGTQYF. CDR3 nucleotide sequence: TGTGCCAGCAGCCAAACTAGCGGGAGCCAGGGTACGCAGTATTTT.

V and J are TRBV7-9 and TRBJ2-4, with D tentatively TRBD1 (6 bases). This CDR3 contains 16 residues. V dropped 0 bases and J dropped 1 base, with 10 bases sitting between them. Per germline, CDR1 SEHNR and CDR2 FQNEAQ (reference sequence). The CDR3 loop reads CASSLAQGRAKNIQYF. The CDR3 nucleotides are TGTGCCAGCAGCTTAGCACAGGGTCGGGCCAAAAACATTCAGTACTTC. Full variable domain (missing parts from reference TRBV7-9 and TRBJ2-4): DTGVSQNPRHKITKRGQNVTFRCDPISEHNRLYWYRQTLGQGPEFLTYFQNEAQLEKSRLLSDRFSAERPKGSFSTLEIQRTEQGDSAMYLCASSLAQGRAKNIQYFGAGTRLSVL.

The rearrangement joins TRBV5-4 to TRBJ2-3; D might be TRBD2 (6 bases). The CDR3 has 16 amino acids. Germline V lookup: CDR1 SGHNT, CDR2 YYREEE (reference sequence). V was cut by 0 bases and J by 1 base, with 12 bases left in between. The CDR3 protein is CASSLELAGGTDTQYF. The CDR3 DNA sequence: TGTGCCAGCAGCTTGGAACTAGCTGGTGGCACAGATACGCAGTATTTT.

The chain uses TRBV29-1 and TRBJ2-3, with D tentatively TRBD1 (6 bases). CDR3 length equals 12 residues. In germline, CDR1 is SQVTM, CDR2 ANQGSEA. Trimming removed 4 bases at V and 6 bases at J, with 11 bases between. CDR3 region: CSVGAQGDTQYF. In nucleotides, the CDR3 is TGCAGCGTTGGGGCCCAGGGGGATACGCAGTATTTT.

The rearrangement joins TRBV4-1 to TRBJ2-1, with 7 bases fitting TRBD2. The germline gives CDR1 MGHRA, CDR2 YSYEKL. The trim removed 4 bases at V and 4 bases at J, leaving 13 bases unmatched. This CDR3 comprises 17 residues. The chain's CDR3 is CASSPTHGTIGYNEQFF. DNA of the CDR3: TGCGCCAGCAGCCCAACCCACGGGACTATCGGTTACAATGAGCAGTTCTTC.